This paragraph reports one TCR beta chain. Its antigen remains unidentified. The source of the sample is a study of cytomegalovirus exposure and HLA in healthy donors. General study findings and limits: TCR beta sequences reportedly predicted the HLA-A and HLA-B alleles of most subjects accurately. TCR sequences were mostly rare, though some public TCRs occurred in many donors.

The PCR contained 60 Vbeta and 13 Jbeta primers. Clones were read by immunoSEQ multiplex PCR, and TCRdb kept only the in-frame ones, dropping some. Among 200,000 or so clones, approximately 82% were seen once, and the ten largest hold 0.63%. The sample was PBMCs. The sequence was collected from a man in his late teens or twenties in good health and CMV-seronegative.

For the CDR3, the DNA is TGTGCCAGCAGAGCTAGCGGGAGTAGGTACAATGAGCAGTTCTTC. This sequence encodes CASRASGSRYNEQFF. The genes are TRBV2 and TRBJ2-1, with 10 bases matching TRBD2. CDR3 length: 15 amino acids. The germline V gene encodes CDR1 SNHLY and CDR2 FYNNEI. The J segment lost 4 bases and the V segment lost 6 bases, leaving 6 bases of the junction unmatched.